A selection of T cell receptor beta chains follows, all from one sample in a study of blood T cell repertoires in COVID-19. Here immunoSEQ multiplex PCR was the method, and the copy in TCRdb shows in-frame clones only, minus some. The sample has some 400,000 clones; about 90% are singletons. The sample taken for sequencing was PBMCs or T cells enriched from blood (not recorded which). The source is a man aged 30 to 45 who had recovered from COVID-19. The CDR3 runs from the conserved cysteine through the conserved F or W. Fields, in order: CDR3 protein, CDR3 DNA, V gene, D gene, J gene. A D gene is named only where the DNA matches it firmly.

CASSFDAGTEQFF	TGTGCCAGCAGCTTCGATGCCGGGACAGAGCAGTTCTTC	TRBV7-3	.	TRBJ2-1
CASSWTSGGSDTQYF	TGTGCCAGCAGCTGGACTAGCGGGGGTTCAGATACGCAGTATTTT	TRBV5-4	TRBD2	TRBJ2-3
CASSPRTGNNINYGYTF	TGCGCCAGCAGCCCTAGGACAGGAAATAATATTAACTATGGCTACACCTTC	TRBV4-1	TRBD1	TRBJ1-2
CASSFRTGKVSGPAGELFF	TGCGCCAGCAGCTTTCGGACAGGTAAGGTGAGCGGTCCTGCCGGGGAGCTGTTTTTT	TRBV4-1	TRBD1	TRBJ2-2
CATSDHEKPYGQGGPEAFF	TGTGCCACCAGTGACCATGAGAAGCCTTATGGACAGGGGGGACCTGAAGCTTTCTTT	TRBV24-1	TRBD1	TRBJ1-1
CASSTSGGGQPQHF	TGTGCCAGCAGTACCTCAGGGGGCGGTCAGCCCCAGCATTTT	TRBV6-2/TRBV6-3	TRBD1	TRBJ1-5
CAISEGEIEYGYTF	TGTGCCATCAGTGAGGGAGAAATTGAGTATGGCTACACCTTC	TRBV10-3	.	TRBJ1-2
CASSYSQGNNSPLHF	TGTGCCAGCAGTTACTCGCAGGGGAATAATTCACCCCTCCACTTT	TRBV6-5	.	TRBJ1-6
CASSQGGTGGRQPQHF	TGTGCCAGCAGCCAAGGGGGGACAGGGGGAAGGCAGCCCCAGCATTTT	TRBV3-1/TRBV3-2	TRBD1	TRBJ1-5
CASSQQGVLDGYTF	TGTGCCAGCTCACAGCAGGGGGTGCTTGATGGCTACACCTTC	TRBV18	TRBD1	TRBJ1-2